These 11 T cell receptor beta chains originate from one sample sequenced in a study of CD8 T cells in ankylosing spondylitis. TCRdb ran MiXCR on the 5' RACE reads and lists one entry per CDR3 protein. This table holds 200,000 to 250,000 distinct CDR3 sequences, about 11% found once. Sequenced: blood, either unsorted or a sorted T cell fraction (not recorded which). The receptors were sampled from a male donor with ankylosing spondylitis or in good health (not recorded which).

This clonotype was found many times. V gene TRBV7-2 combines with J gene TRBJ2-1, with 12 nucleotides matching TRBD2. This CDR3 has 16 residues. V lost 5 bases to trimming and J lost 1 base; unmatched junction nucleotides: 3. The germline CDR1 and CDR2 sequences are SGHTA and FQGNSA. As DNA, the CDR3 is TGTGCCAGCAGCAAACTAGCGGGGGGATCCTACAATGAGCAGTTCTTC. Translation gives CASSKLAGGSYNEQFF.

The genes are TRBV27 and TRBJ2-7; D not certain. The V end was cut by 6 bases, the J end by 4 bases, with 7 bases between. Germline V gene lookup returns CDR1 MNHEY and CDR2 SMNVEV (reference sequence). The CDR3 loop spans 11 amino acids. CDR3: CASRRAYEQYF. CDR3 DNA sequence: TGTGCCAGCAGGCGCGCTTACGAGCAGTACTTC.

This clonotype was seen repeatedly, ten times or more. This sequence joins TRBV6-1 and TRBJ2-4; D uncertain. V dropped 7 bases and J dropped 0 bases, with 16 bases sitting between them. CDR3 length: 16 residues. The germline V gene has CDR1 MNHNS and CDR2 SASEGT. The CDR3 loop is CASTPGRSVAKNIQYF. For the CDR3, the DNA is TGTGCCAGCACCCCCGGTCGAAGTGTAGCCAAAAACATTCAGTACTTC.

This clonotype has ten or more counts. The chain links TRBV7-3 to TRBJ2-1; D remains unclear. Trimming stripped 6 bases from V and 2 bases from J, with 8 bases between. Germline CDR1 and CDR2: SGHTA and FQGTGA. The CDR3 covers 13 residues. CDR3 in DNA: TGTGCCAGCAGTCTGAACCCCTACAATGAGCAGTTCTTC. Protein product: CASSLNPYNEQFF.

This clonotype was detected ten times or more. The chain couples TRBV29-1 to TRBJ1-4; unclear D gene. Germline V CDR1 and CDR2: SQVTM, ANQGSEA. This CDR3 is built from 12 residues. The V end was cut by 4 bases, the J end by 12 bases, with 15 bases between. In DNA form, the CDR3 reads TGCAGCGTTGGACGGGGATCGGGAGAACTGTTTTTT. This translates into CSVGRGSGELFF.

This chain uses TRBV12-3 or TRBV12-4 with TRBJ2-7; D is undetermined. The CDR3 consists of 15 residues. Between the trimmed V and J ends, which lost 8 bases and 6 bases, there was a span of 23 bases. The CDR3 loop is CASSLGPPRPLEQYF. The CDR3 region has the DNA TGTGCCAGCTCCCTTGGGCCCCCTCGCCCGCTCGAGCAGTACTTC.

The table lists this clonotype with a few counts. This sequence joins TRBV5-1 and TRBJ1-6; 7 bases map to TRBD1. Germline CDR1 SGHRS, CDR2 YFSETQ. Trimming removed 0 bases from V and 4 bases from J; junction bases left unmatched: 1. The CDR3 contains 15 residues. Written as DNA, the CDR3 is TGCGCCAGCAGCTTGGGACAGGGATATAATTCACCCCTCCACTTT. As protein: CASSLGQGYNSPLHF.

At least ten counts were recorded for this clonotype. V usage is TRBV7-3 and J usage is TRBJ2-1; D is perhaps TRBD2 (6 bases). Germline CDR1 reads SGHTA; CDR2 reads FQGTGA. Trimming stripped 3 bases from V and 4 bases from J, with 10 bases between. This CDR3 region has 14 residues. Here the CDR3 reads CASSLTGEYNEQFF. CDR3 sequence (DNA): TGTGCCAGCAGCTTGACGGGGGAGTACAATGAGCAGTTCTTC. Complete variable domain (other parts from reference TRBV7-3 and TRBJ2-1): GAGVSQTPSNKVTEKGKYVELRCDPISGHTALYWYRQSLGQGPEFLIYFQGTGAADDSGLPNDRFFAVRPEGSVSTLKIQRTERGDSAVYLCASSLTGEYNEQFFGPGTRLTVL.

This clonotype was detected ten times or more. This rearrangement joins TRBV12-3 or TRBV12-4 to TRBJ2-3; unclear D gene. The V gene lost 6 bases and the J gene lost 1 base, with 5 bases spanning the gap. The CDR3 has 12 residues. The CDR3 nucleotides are TGTGCCAGCAGACCGGGCACAGATACGCAGTATTTT. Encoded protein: CASRPGTDTQYF.

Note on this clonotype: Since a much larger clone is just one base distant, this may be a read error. CDR3 nucleotide sequence: TGTGCCAGCAGTTTAAGAGGAGCGGGCACAGATACGCTGTATTTT. Translated, it gives CASSLRGAGTDTLYF. The chain employs TRBV28 and TRBJ2-3; maybe TRBD2 (6 bases). CDR3 size: 15 residues. The germline CDR1 and CDR2 sequences are MDHEN and SYDVKM.

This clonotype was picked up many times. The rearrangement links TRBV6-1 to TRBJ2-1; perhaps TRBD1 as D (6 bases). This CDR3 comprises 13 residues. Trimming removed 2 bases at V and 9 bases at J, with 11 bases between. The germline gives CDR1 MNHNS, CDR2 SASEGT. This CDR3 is CASSEYRDLEQFF. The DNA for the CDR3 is TGTGCCAGCAGTGAATACAGGGACCTTGAGCAGTTCTTC.